Below, 18 T cell receptor beta chains from the same sample are listed, as sequenced in a study of cytomegalovirus exposure and HLA in healthy donors. The PCR was carried out with 60 Vbeta primers and 13 Jbeta primers. TCRdb keeps only in-frame clones here, not all; method: immunoSEQ multiplex PCR. The table lists some 150,000 clones, just under 70% of them singletons. What was sequenced was PBMCs. The receptors were sampled from a man aged 55 to 70 in good health and CMV-seronegative.

The rearrangement joins TRBV9 to TRBJ2-7, with 8 bases identical to TRBD1. This CDR3 spans 14 amino acids. J was trimmed by 1 base and V by 4 bases; bases with no gene match: 4. The germline V gene encodes CDR1 SGDLS and CDR2 YYNGEE. The CDR3 sequence is CASSLRDRSYEQYF. The CDR3 DNA follows: TGTGCCAGCAGCCTCCGGGACAGGTCCTACGAGCAGTACTTC.

This clone came up a few times. The genes are TRBV6-4 and TRBJ2-1; D is perhaps TRBD2 (6 bases). This CDR3 spans 14 amino acids. The germline V gene has CDR1 MRHNA and CDR2 SNTAGT. V lost 2 bases to trimming and J lost 7 bases, with 12 bases between them. DNA for the CDR3: TGTGCCAGCAGTGACCCCGGGAGTTCGAATGAGCAGTTCTTC. Its translation is CASSDPGSSNEQFF.

The chain is built from TRBV28 and TRBJ2-3; 9 bases are a match to TRBD2. This CDR3 has 14 residues. From germline, CDR1 is MDHEN and CDR2 SYDVKM. Trimming cost V 7 bases and J 5 bases; bases outside gene matches: 7. This chain's CDR3 is CASMVGGRGDTQYF. The CDR3 bases are TGTGCCAGCATGGTCGGCGGGAGGGGAGATACGCAGTATTTT.

The CDR3 DNA reads TGTGCCAGCAGGATAACAGGGGACTACACTGAAGCTTTCTTT. This codes for CASRITGDYTEAFF. The chain uses TRBV27 and TRBJ1-1; 7 nucleotides align to TRBD1. Germline V gene sequence: CDR1 MNHEY, CDR2 SMNVEV (reference sequence). The V segment lost 6 bases and the J segment 3 bases; nucleotides outside the gene matches: 7. The CDR3 covers 14 residues.

The chain links TRBV7-2 to TRBJ1-4; D not resolved. Germline CDR1 SGHTA, CDR2 FQGNSA. The V and J ends lost 5 bases and 6 bases respectively, with 13 bases between them. The CDR3 covers 14 residues. The CDR3 DNA reads as TGTGCCAGCAGCAAGGGCGGGCAAGATGAAAAACTGTTTTTT. It is translated as CASSKGGQDEKLFF.

The chain employs TRBV6-6 and TRBJ2-4, with 8 positions matching TRBD2. Germline V gene sequence: CDR1 MNHNY, CDR2 SVGAGI (reference sequence). CDR3 length equals 14 residues. The J segment lost 7 bases and the V segment lost 6 bases, leaving 8 bases of the junction unmatched. CDR3 residues: CASSPLAGGNIQYF. The CDR3 coding sequence is TGTGCCAGCAGCCCCCTGGCGGGAGGTAACATTCAGTACTTC.

This sequence joins TRBV7-2 and TRBJ2-6; 8 bases are a match to TRBD1. V gave up 1 base and J gave up 2 bases; unmatched junction bases: 4. This CDR3 has 17 residues. The germline gives CDR1 SGHTA, CDR2 FQGNSA. CDR3 amino acids: CASSLGQGIAGANVLTF. In DNA form, the CDR3 reads TGTGCCAGCAGCTTAGGACAGGGGATCGCTGGGGCCAACGTCCTGACTTTC.

The CDR3 is CASSLIGTGGGGYTF. Here the CDR3 DNA reads TGTGCCAGCAGCTTGATCGGGACAGGGGGCGGTGGCTACACCTTC. This chain uses TRBV5-4 with TRBJ1-2; TRBD1 matches at 12 bases. CDR3 length equals 15 residues. With 1 base clipped from V and 7 bases from J, the junction kept 5 bases outside the gene matches. Germline V gives CDR1 SGHNT, CDR2 YYREEE (reference sequence).

In this sample, this clone turned up once. The chain is built from TRBV9 and TRBJ2-2; 12 bases are a match to TRBD1. The trim removed 2 bases at V and 2 bases at J, leaving 7 bases unmatched. The CDR3 has 18 amino acids. Germline CDR1 SGDLS, CDR2 YYNGEE. The CDR3 sequence is CASSVIPGQGANTGELFF. The CDR3, as DNA: TGTGCCAGCAGCGTCATCCCGGGACAGGGGGCTAACACCGGGGAGCTGTTTTTT.

The V and J genes are TRBV28 and TRBJ1-1; 7 bases map to TRBD1. This CDR3 has 19 amino acids. The J segment lost 0 bases and the V segment lost 7 bases, leaving 20 bases of the junction unmatched. Germline lookup yields CDR1 MDHEN and CDR2 SYDVKM. CDR3 sequence: CASTKLGGAGLRMNTEAFF. The CDR3 DNA reads TGTGCCAGCACTAAACTAGGGGGCGCGGGCCTTCGCATGAACACTGAAGCTTTCTTT.

The chain combines TRBV7-9 with TRBJ2-7, with TRBD2 as a possible D gene (7 bases). V was trimmed by 7 bases and J by 4 bases, leaving 23 bases between them. The CDR3 has 16 residues. In germline, CDR1 is SEHNR, CDR2 FQNEAQ (reference sequence). In DNA, the CDR3 is TGTGCCAGCACCAAAACCGCGGGGGCGGAAAATTACGAGCAGTACTTC. Amino acid sequence: CASTKTAGAENYEQYF.

The genes are TRBV5-4 and TRBJ1-4, with 9 nucleotides matching TRBD1. The trim removed 4 bases at V and 7 bases at J, leaving 8 bases unmatched. The CDR3 is made up of 15 amino acids. Germline lookup yields CDR1 SGHNT and CDR2 YYREEE (reference sequence). CDR3 nucleotides: TGTGCCAGCAGCCCACCGGGACAGGGACGTGAAAAACTGTTTTTT. The encoded protein is CASSPPGQGREKLFF.

This sequence joins TRBV10-3 and TRBJ1-5, with D possibly being TRBD1 (6 bases). The CDR3 has 13 residues. CDR1 is ENHRY, CDR2 SYGVKD, per germline. Trimming removed 11 bases from V and 0 bases from J, with 11 bases in between. CDR3 in amino acids: CAVTGDSNQPQHF. CDR3 DNA: TGTGCCGTGACAGGCGATAGCAATCAGCCCCAGCATTTT.

The chain uses TRBV5-4 and TRBJ2-3, with no clear D. Germline CDR1 is SGHNT and CDR2 is YYREEE (reference sequence). Trimming stripped 1 base from V and 3 bases from J, with 6 bases between. The CDR3 has 13 residues. Here the CDR3 DNA reads TGTGCCAGCAGCTTGTACCGGACAGATACGCAGTATTTT. Amino acids: CASSLYRTDTQYF.

This chain links TRBV19 with TRBJ1-1, with D possibly TRBD1 on 6 matching bases. The CDR3 totals 15 residues. Germline values: CDR1 LNHDA, CDR2 SQIVND (reference sequence). V was clipped by 3 bases and J by 4 bases, with 15 bases between them. CDR3 DNA: TGTGCCAGTAGTATTTCAGGGTTAGGGGGCACTGAAGCTTTCTTT. Its protein is CASSISGLGGTEAFF.

The V call is TRBV5-4, the J call TRBJ2-7; 8 bases map to TRBD1. CDR3 size: 15 residues. Trimming cost V 6 bases and J 2 bases; bases outside gene matches: 10. Germline loops: CDR1 SGHNT, CDR2 YYREEE (reference sequence). The DNA of the CDR3 is TGTGCCAGCACTTCCTCCGGGACAGGAGCCTACGAGCAGTACTTC. Translated, it gives CASTSSGTGAYEQYF.

In its sample, this clone was seen a few times. The rearrangement joins TRBV7-6 to TRBJ2-1; 15 positions agree with TRBD2. Germline V gene lookup returns CDR1 SGHVS and CDR2 FNYEAQ. CDR3 size: 16 residues. V lost 5 bases, J lost 6 bases, and 5 bases stayed unmatched. The CDR3 here is CASSRGLAGGSNEQFF. The CDR3, as DNA: TGTGCCAGCAGCCGGGGACTAGCGGGAGGAAGCAATGAGCAGTTCTTC.

The chain recombines TRBV25-1 with TRBJ1-1, with a tentative D call TRBD1 (5 bases). The CDR3 consists of 14 residues. V was pared by 11 bases and J by 1 base, with 17 bases between. The V gene's germline CDR1 is MGHDK and CDR2 SYGVNS. CDR3 protein: CAGSGGNWNTEAFF. The CDR3 coding sequence is TGTGCCGGTTCCGGGGGGAATTGGAACACTGAAGCTTTCTTT.